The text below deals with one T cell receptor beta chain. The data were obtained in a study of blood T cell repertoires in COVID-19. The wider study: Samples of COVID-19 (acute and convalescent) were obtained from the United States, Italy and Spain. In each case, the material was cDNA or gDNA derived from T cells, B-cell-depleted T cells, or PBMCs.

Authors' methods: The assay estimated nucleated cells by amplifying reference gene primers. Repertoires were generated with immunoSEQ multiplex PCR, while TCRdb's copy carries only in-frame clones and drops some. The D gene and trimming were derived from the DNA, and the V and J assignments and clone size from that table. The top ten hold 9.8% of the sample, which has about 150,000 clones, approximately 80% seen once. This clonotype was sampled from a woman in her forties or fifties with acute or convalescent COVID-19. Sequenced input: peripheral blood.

CDR3 in amino acids: CASSQDDRDLYEQYF. Written as DNA, the CDR3 is TGCGCCAGCAGCCAAGACGACAGGGATCTGTACGAGCAGTACTTC. The V gene is TRBV4-1, the J gene TRBJ2-7, with TRBD1 matching 7 bases. The CDR3 is 15 residues long. V trimming: 0 bases; J trimming: 4 bases; junction bases outside the gene matches: 6. The germline V gene has CDR1 MGHRA and CDR2 YSYEKL.